Presented here are 19 T cell receptor beta chains from one specimen sequenced in a study of blood T cell repertoires in COVID-19. Assay used: immunoSEQ multiplex PCR; TCRdb lists only in-frame clones, some missing. Here the sample spans about 200,000 clones, 88% being singletons. Material: peripheral blood. All receptors derive from a man aged 35 to 55 with active or convalescent COVID-19.

In nucleotides, the CDR3 is TGTGCCAGTAGTATGATCCCCGGGAACAATCAGCCCCAGCATTTT. Protein: CASSMIPGNNQPQHF. J is TRBJ1-5 and V is TRBV19; D gene unclear. This CDR3 region has 15 residues. The germline CDR1 and CDR2 sequences are LNHDA and SQIVND (reference sequence). V dropped 3 bases and J dropped 3 bases, with 12 bases sitting between them.

The chain has TRBV7-2 and TRBJ1-6; TRBD1 aligns across 9 bases. There are 14 residues in the CDR3. V gave up 7 bases and J gave up 7 bases; unmatched junction bases: 5. Germline CDR1 and CDR2: SGHTA and FQGNSA. CDR3 region: CASKWTGVNSPLHF. The CDR3 nucleotides read TGTGCCAGCAAATGGACAGGGGTAAATTCACCCCTCCACTTT. Drawing the rest from reference TRBV7-2 and TRBJ1-6, the complete variable domain is GAGVSQSPSNKVTEKGKDVELRCDPISGHTALYWYRQSLGQGLEFLIYFQGNSAPDKSGLPSDRFSAERTGGSVSTLTIQRTQQEDSAVYLCASKWTGVNSPLHFGNGTRLTVT.

Here the CDR3 DNA reads TGTGCCAGTTCTACAGGGGGCAATCAGCCCCAGCATTTT. Protein: CASSTGGNQPQHF. The rearrangement joins TRBV19 to TRBJ1-5; 7 bases line up with TRBD1. With 8 bases clipped from V and 2 bases from J, the junction kept 3 bases outside the gene matches. Germline assignment: CDR1 LNHDA and CDR2 SQIVND (reference sequence). This CDR3 is built from 13 residues.

The genes are TRBV19 and TRBJ1-5, with TRBD1 identical over 9 bases. Per germline, CDR1 LNHDA and CDR2 SQIVND (reference sequence). The CDR3 length is 15 residues. Unmatched junction bases numbered 12, after V lost 10 bases and J lost 5 bases. CDR3 coding DNA: TGTGCCACCACGATTGACAGGGGGGTGGATCAGCCCCAGCATTTT. It codes for CATTIDRGVDQPQHF.

This clone appeared a single time. V usage is TRBV5-1 and J usage is TRBJ1-1; D uncertain. V was shortened by 0 bases and J by 2 bases, with 11 bases between the two germline ends. The germline V gene encodes CDR1 SGHRS and CDR2 YFSETQ. The CDR3 totals 15 residues. CDR3 sequence: CASSLVLGANTEAFF. The CDR3 nucleotides read TGCGCCAGCAGCTTGGTACTAGGAGCTAACACTGAAGCTTTCTTT.

This rearrangement joins TRBV4-2 to TRBJ1-1, with 10 bases that match TRBD1. This CDR3 region has 15 residues. Trimming took 2 bases from V and 4 from J; bases not matched to a gene: 4. CDR1 LGHNA and CDR2 YNFKEQ come from the germline V gene. The CDR3 region has the DNA TGTGCCAGCAGCCAATTGCGACAGGGGGCCACTGAAGCTTTCTTT. Protein sequence: CASSQLRQGATEAFF.

The chain has TRBV6-5 and TRBJ2-5; the match to TRBD2 covers 9 bases. Germline CDR1 is MNHEY and CDR2 is SVGAGI. The V and J ends lost 0 bases and 2 bases, in that order; junction bases with no gene match: 4. The CDR3 is made up of 16 amino acids. Here the CDR3 DNA reads TGTGCCAGCAGTTACTCGGGTAGCGGGAGACAAGAGACCCAGTACTTC. It encodes CASSYSGSGRQETQYF.

The chain couples TRBV28 to TRBJ1-2, with D perhaps TRBD1 (5 bases). Germline CDR1 is MDHEN and CDR2 is SYDVKM. With 7 bases removed from V and 1 base from J, the gap between germline ends came to 13 bases. This CDR3 is 14 amino acids long. The CDR3 DNA is TGTGCCAGCACTCCTGGGGGGGTTAACTATGGCTACACCTTC. Translation: CASTPGGVNYGYTF.

This sequence joins TRBV5-6 and TRBJ2-1, with D tentatively TRBD2 (6 bases). The V and J ends lost 0 bases and 7 bases respectively, with 8 bases between them. The germline CDR1 and CDR2 sequences are SGHDT and YYEEEE. The CDR3 runs 13 residues. For the CDR3, the DNA is TGTGCCAGCAGCTTGGTGGGGAGGAATGAGCAGTTCTTC. The encoded protein is CASSLVGRNEQFF. Filled out from reference TRBV5-6 and TRBJ2-1, the complete variable domain reads DAGVTQSPTHLIKTRGQQVTLRCSPKSGHDTVSWYQQALGQGPQFIFQYYEEEERQRGNFPDRFSGHQFPNYSSELNVNALLLGDSALYLCASSLVGRNEQFFGPGTRLTVL.

This chain joins TRBV15 and TRBJ2-7, with 10 bases that match TRBD1. Germline CDR1 reads LNHNV; CDR2 reads YYDKDF (reference sequence). Trimming cost V 0 bases and J 4 bases; bases outside gene matches: 6. CDR3 length equals 16 residues. DNA of the CDR3: TGTGCCACCAGCAGAGACCGGACAGGGGGAGGGTACGAGCAGTACTTC. It yields the protein CATSRDRTGGGYEQYF.

CDR3 in amino acids: CASSSTGTPAYNSPLHF. CDR3 sequence (DNA): TGTGCCAGCAGCTCCACCGGGACACCAGCCTATAATTCACCCCTCCACTTT. The V gene is TRBV5-4, the J gene TRBJ1-6, with a weak D call TRBD1 (6 bases). The V and J ends lost 3 bases and 2 bases respectively, with 15 bases between them. Germline assignment: CDR1 SGHNT and CDR2 YYREEE (reference sequence). The CDR3 covers 17 residues.

This chain uses TRBV7-9 with TRBJ1-5; weak D call: TRBD1 (5 bases). This CDR3 contains 13 residues. Germline V CDR1 and CDR2: SEHNR, FQNEAQ (reference sequence). V was trimmed by 5 bases and J by 3 bases, leaving 8 bases between them. CDR3 protein: CASSRDFNQPQHF. The CDR3, as DNA: TGTGCCAGCAGCCGGGACTTCAATCAGCCCCAGCATTTT.

On this clone: Other DNA sequences in this specimen translate into the identical CDR3. The CDR3 sequence: CASSYSTVNTEAFF. The DNA of the CDR3 is TGTGCCAGCAGTTACTCTACAGTGAACACTGAAGCTTTCTTT. The V and J genes are TRBV6-5 and TRBJ1-1; D ambiguous. Germline-derived CDR1 and CDR2 are MNHEY and SVGAGI. There are 14 residues in the CDR3. The V end was cut by 0 bases, the J end by 0 bases, with 5 bases between.

V is TRBV7-8 and J is TRBJ1-5; TRBD1 is a possible D gene (6 bases). The CDR3 totals 16 residues. Trimming removed 0 bases at V and 4 bases at J, with 13 bases between. The V gene's germline CDR1 is SGHVS and CDR2 FQNEAQ. As DNA, the CDR3 is TGTGCCAGCAGCTTAGCGCGGGTAACAGGGAATCAGCCCCAGCATTTT. This codes for CASSLARVTGNQPQHF.

This chain links TRBV6-5 with TRBJ1-2; 8 positions agree with TRBD1. Germline CDR1 and CDR2: MNHEY and SVGAGI. This CDR3 is built from 13 residues. After removal of 6 bases from V and 7 bases from J, the junction contained 7 bases not matched to a gene. The CDR3 sequence is CASRGQALSGYTF. In nucleotides, the CDR3 is TGTGCCAGCAGGGGACAGGCCCTGTCTGGCTACACCTTC.

The gene calls are TRBV6-4 and TRBJ1-2, with D uncertain. The germline V gene encodes CDR1 MRHNA and CDR2 SNTAGT. V lost 4 bases and J 2 bases, leaving 8 bases between the germline ends. The CDR3 loop spans 13 amino acids. CDR3: CASSADGNYGYTF. The CDR3 DNA follows: TGTGCCAGCAGTGCTGACGGGAACTATGGCTACACCTTC.

This chain joins TRBV15 and TRBJ1-5; no reliable D call. This CDR3 is 13 amino acids long. The germline V gene has CDR1 LNHNV and CDR2 YYDKDF (reference sequence). Trimming stripped 1 base from V and 2 bases from J, with 3 bases between. The CDR3 DNA reads as TGTGCCACCAGCAGAGTAGGCAATCAGCCCCAGCATTTT. The encoded protein is CATSRVGNQPQHF.

This chain connects TRBV5-1 to TRBJ1-1, with D tentatively TRBD1 (5 bases). The CDR3 extends over 15 amino acids. The germline CDR1 and CDR2 sequences are SGHRS and YFSETQ. The V and J ends lost 0 bases and 4 bases respectively, with 13 bases between them. CDR3 protein: CASSLALEGSTEAFF. In DNA, the CDR3 is TGCGCCAGCAGCTTGGCCTTGGAGGGGAGCACTGAAGCTTTCTTT.

The V gene is TRBV9, the J gene TRBJ2-7, with D perhaps TRBD1 (6 bases). Deletions cut 0 bases from V and 2 bases from J, with 9 bases between. The CDR3 is made up of 14 amino acids. The germline gives CDR1 SGDLS, CDR2 YYNGEE. Here the CDR3 reads CASSVEKGAYEQYF. The CDR3 DNA follows: TGTGCCAGCAGCGTAGAAAAGGGGGCCTACGAGCAGTACTTC.